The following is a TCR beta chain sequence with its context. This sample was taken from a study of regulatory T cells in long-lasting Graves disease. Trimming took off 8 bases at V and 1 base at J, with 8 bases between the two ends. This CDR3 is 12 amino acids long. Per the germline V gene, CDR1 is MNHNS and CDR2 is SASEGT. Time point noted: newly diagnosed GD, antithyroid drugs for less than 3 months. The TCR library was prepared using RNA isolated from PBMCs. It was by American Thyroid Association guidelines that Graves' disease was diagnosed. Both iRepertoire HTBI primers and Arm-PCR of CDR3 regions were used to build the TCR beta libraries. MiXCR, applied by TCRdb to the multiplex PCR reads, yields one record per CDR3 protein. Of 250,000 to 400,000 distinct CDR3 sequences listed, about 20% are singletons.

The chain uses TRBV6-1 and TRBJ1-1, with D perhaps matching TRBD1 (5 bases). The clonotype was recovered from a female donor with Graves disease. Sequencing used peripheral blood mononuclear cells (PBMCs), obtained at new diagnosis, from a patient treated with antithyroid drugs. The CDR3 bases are TGTGCCAGCCTGAGGGGGAACACTGAAGCTTTCTTT. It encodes CASLRGNTEAFF.